This T cell receptor beta chain is drawn from a study of blood T cells in healthy people across ages. Trimming cost V 4 bases and J 10 bases, with 17 bases left between them. The CDR3 sequence is 14 residues long. Germline loops: CDR1 LGHNT, CDR2 FRNRAP. This clonotype was counted between two and nine times. For the second PCR, which ran for roughly 6 to 11 cycles, a sample-barcoded 5' primer and a J-beta primer mix were used. TCRdb analysed the 5' RACE reads with MiXCR anew, one entry per CDR3 protein. The sample has roughly 900,000 distinct CDR3 sequences; 40% to 60% are singletons. Sample: blood. The sequence came from a man aged 25-40 years in good health. The chain carries TRBV12-5 and TRBJ2-1; D tentatively fits TRBD1 or TRBD2 (5 bases each). The chain's CDR3 is CASGSAARRDEQFF. CDR3 DNA: TGTGCTAGTGGTTCCGCGGCAAGAAGGGACGAGCAGTTCTTC.